Listed below are T cell receptor beta chains from one sample, sequenced in a study of somatic mutations in cytotoxic T cells in rheumatoid arthritis. Measured with immunoSEQ multiplex PCR; TCRdb has only the in-frame clones, and not every one. Here the sample spans about 26,000 clones, 82% being singletons. Input material: CD8+ T cells sorted from blood. These receptors all come from a man aged 50-59 years in good health. Both conserved end residues are part of each CDR3. The D gene is left open where the match is weak. Clone size appears in some rows only: once, few, many, or a class for an expanded clone.

CDR3aa,CDR3nt,abundance,j_gene,v_gene,d_gene
CASGPGAMNTEAFF,TGTGCTAGTGGACCAGGGGCCATGAACACTGAAGCTTTCTTT,NA,TRBJ1-1,TRBV12-5,NA
CASSYGPLTSGTDTQYF,TGTGCCAGCAGTTACGGGCCTCTAACTAGCGGCACAGATACGCAGTATTTT,NA,TRBJ2-3,TRBV6-8,TRBD2
CASSLGGGYGYTF,TGTGCCAGCAGCTTAGGAGGCGGGTATGGCTACACCTTC,few,TRBJ1-2,TRBV7-9,NA
CSVVGTAYGYTF,TGCAGCGTTGTAGGGACAGCCTATGGCTACACCTTC,NA,TRBJ1-2,TRBV29-1,TRBD1
CASGVDRNIPRTF,TGTGCCAGCGGGGTGGACAGAAACATCCCTCGGACCTTC,NA,TRBJ1-2,TRBV6-1,NA
CASSKNLAGSYEQYF,TGTGCCAGCAGCAAAAATCTAGCGGGCTCCTACGAGCAGTACTTC,few,TRBJ2-7,TRBV21-1,NA
CASSQTGLAGALSYEQYF,TGTGCCAGCAGCCAGACAGGACTAGCGGGAGCCCTCTCCTACGAGCAGTACTTC,NA,TRBJ2-7,TRBV4-2,TRBD2
CASTSQGYGYTF,TGTGCCAGCACCTCCCAGGGATATGGCTACACCTTC,few,TRBJ1-2,TRBV9,NA
CASSETVSYEQYF,TGTGCCAGCAGTGAGACTGTCTCCTACGAGCAGTACTTC,NA,TRBJ2-7,TRBV27,NA
CASRGQMNTEAFF,TGTGCCAGTAGGGGTCAGATGAACACTGAAGCTTTCTTT,NA,TRBJ1-1,TRBV19,NA
CASSVAIGDPDANTGELFF,TGTGCCAGCAGCGTAGCTATAGGGGACCCCGACGCGAACACCGGGGAGCTGTTTTTT,NA,TRBJ2-2,TRBV9,NA
CASSARVAPQTNTEAFF,TGTGCCAGCAGTGCTCGGGTGGCCCCGCAGACGAACACTGAAGCTTTCTTT,NA,TRBJ1-1,TRBV6-1,NA
CASSQTGQGETQYF,TGTGCCAGCAGTCAAACGGGACAGGGAGAGACCCAGTACTTC,NA,TRBJ2-5,TRBV7-8,TRBD1
CASSIVPSGDSYEQYF,TGTGCCAGTAGTATAGTACCCAGCGGGGACTCCTACGAGCAGTACTTC,NA,TRBJ2-7,TRBV19,TRBD2
CASSGGYEQFF,TGTGCCAGCAGCGGGGGGTATGAGCAGTTCTTC,NA,TRBJ2-1,TRBV7-9,NA
CASSYSISGDGYTF,TGTGCCAGCAGTTACTCGATTTCTGGGGATGGCTACACCTTC,NA,TRBJ1-2,TRBV6-6,NA
CASSKADLMNTEAFF,TGCGCCAGCAGCAAGGCAGACCTGATGAACACTGAAGCTTTCTTT,few,TRBJ1-1,TRBV5-1,NA
CAISELRVPYGYTF,TGTGCCATCAGTGAGTTGAGGGTGCCCTATGGCTACACCTTC,NA,TRBJ1-2,TRBV10-3,NA
CASSARQGMNTEAFF,TGCGCCAGCAGTGCACGACAGGGAATGAACACTGAAGCTTTCTTT,few,TRBJ1-1,TRBV10-2,TRBD1
CASSQWSGEQYF,TGTGCCAGCAGCCAATGGAGCGGCGAGCAGTACTTC,NA,TRBJ2-7,TRBV14,NA
CALIPDRAIEQYF,TGTGCCCTAATCCCGGACAGGGCTATCGAGCAGTACTTC,NA,TRBJ2-7,TRBV30,TRBD1
CASTEQGHYGYTF,TGTGCCAGCACCGAACAGGGCCACTATGGCTACACCTTC,once,TRBJ1-2,TRBV2,NA
CASSLLTEGTNTEAFF,TGTGCCAGCAGCTTACTTACGGAGGGCACAAACACTGAAGCTTTCTTT,NA,TRBJ1-1,TRBV11-2,NA
CSVERAGGLNTGELFF,TGCAGCGTTGAAAGAGCGGGAGGACTGAACACCGGGGAGCTGTTTTTT,NA,TRBJ2-2,TRBV29-1,TRBD2
CASSLKDAVSYEQYF,TGTGCCAGCAGCTTAAAGGACGCCGTCTCCTACGAGCAGTACTTC,once,TRBJ2-7,TRBV7-9,NA
CASSEREAGELFF,TGTGCCAGCAGTGAAAGGGAGGCCGGGGAGCTGTTTTTT,NA,TRBJ2-2,TRBV6-4,NA